These T cell receptor beta chains were read from a single sample in a study of shared clonotypes between healthy human individuals. Measured with immunoSEQ multiplex PCR; TCRdb has only the in-frame clones, and not every one. Of about 700,000 clones listed, about 91% are singletons. Sequencing was performed on naive CD8+ T cells sorted from blood. Every receptor here comes from a young man in good health. CDR3s include the opening cysteine and the closing phenylalanine or tryptophan. A D gene is named only where the DNA matches it firmly. Where a row states a size, it is once, few, many or the class of an expanded clone; other rows omit it.

TRBV27	15	TRBD1	-	TRBJ1-5	TGTGCCAGCAGAGGGGGACAGGGGGCATCTCAGCCCCAGCATTTT	CASRGGQGASQPQHF
TRBV6-1	15	-	-	TRBJ2-7	TGTGCCAGCAGTGAAGGGGGATTCAGCTCCTACGAGCAGTACTTC	CASSEGGFSSYEQYF
TRBV4-1	15	-	few	TRBJ1-5	TGCGCCAGCAGCATCGCACCCATCGGGAATCAGCCCCAGCATTTT	CASSIAPIGNQPQHF
TRBV28	15	-	-	TRBJ2-7	TGTGCCAGCAGCACAGACTTTGGGGGAAGCTACGAGCAGTACTTC	CASSTDFGGSYEQYF
TRBV6-5	14	-	-	TRBJ2-7	TGTGCCAGCAGTTACTACCCAGGACCCTACGAGCAGTACTTC	CASSYYPGPYEQYF
TRBV19	15	TRBD2	-	TRBJ2-1	TGTGCCAGTAGTATAGTTAGCGGGAGGGGAAATGAGCAGTTCTTC	CASSIVSGRGNEQFF
TRBV28	15	TRBD2	-	TRBJ2-2	TGTGCCAGCAGTTTACCGCGGGAGACGGGCGGGGAGCTGTTTTTT	CASSLPRETGGELFF
TRBV9	15	TRBD2	-	TRBJ2-1	TGTGCCAGCAGCGAAGGAGCGGGAGGACCCAATGAGCAGTTCTTC	CASSEGAGGPNEQFF
TRBV7-9	17	TRBD1	-	TRBJ2-1	TGTGCCAGCAGCGTACTCCTAGGGACAGGGGAAGGGAATGAGCAGTTCTTC	CASSVLLGTGEGNEQFF
TRBV21-1	15	-	-	TRBJ2-7	TGTGCCAGCAGCCAATTCCGGGACAGGGGACGCGAGCAGTACTTC	CASSQFRDRGREQYF
TRBV10-3	14	TRBD2	-	TRBJ2-1	TGTGCCATCAGTTTAGCGGGAGACTACAATGAGCAGTTCTTC	CAISLAGDYNEQFF
TRBV13	14	-	-	TRBJ2-5	TGTGCCAGCAGCTCAAACGGCCTTGAAGAGACCCAGTACTTC	CASSSNGLEETQYF
TRBV27	14	-	-	TRBJ2-3	TGTGCCAGCAGGAGGACAGACTTCGCAGATACGCAGTATTTT	CASRRTDFADTQYF
TRBV18	19	TRBD2	-	TRBJ2-2	TGTGCCAGCTCACCACCAGCGACTAGCGTAACCCGGGGCACCGGGGAGCTGTTTTTT	CASSPPATSVTRGTGELFF
TRBV11-3	15	TRBD2	-	TRBJ2-7	TGTGCCAGCAGCGCTGGACTAGCGGGGACCTACGAGCAGTACTTC	CASSAGLAGTYEQYF
TRBV27	15	-	-	TRBJ2-3	TGTGCCAGCAGTCCACGAAGGCGCGTCACAGATACGCAGTATTTT	CASSPRRRVTDTQYF
TRBV5-4	14	-	-	TRBJ2-7	TGTGCCAGCAGCTTGCGACAGAGTACCTACGAGCAGTACTTC	CASSLRQSTYEQYF
TRBV9	16	TRBD2	-	TRBJ2-5	TGTGCCAGCAGCCGAGGACTAGCGGGAGTGGGAGAGACCCAGTACTTC	CASSRGLAGVGETQYF
TRBV7-6	14	-	-	TRBJ2-1	TGTGCCAGCAGCTTAGAAGTCCGAAACAATGAGCAGTTCTTC	CASSLEVRNNEQFF
TRBV28	16	TRBD2	-	TRBJ2-7	TGTGCCAGCAGTTCCCCCCATGGACTAGCGGCCTACGAGCAGTACTTC	CASSSPHGLAAYEQYF
TRBV5-1	17	TRBD2	-	TRBJ2-7	TGCGCCAGCAGCTCCCCTCATACTAGCGGGAGTATCTACGAGCAGTACTTC	CASSSPHTSGSIYEQYF
TRBV7-8	21	TRBD2	-	TRBJ2-1	TGTGCCAGCAGCTTAGCTGGGGGGTTATTAGCGGGAGAGTATGGCTACAATGAGCAGTTCTTC	CASSLAGGLLAGEYGYNEQFF
TRBV7-9	14	-	-	TRBJ1-1	TGTGCCAGCAGGTCCGGGACGGTGAACACTGAAGCTTTCTTT	CASRSGTVNTEAFF
TRBV9	16	TRBD1	-	TRBJ1-4	TGTGCCAGCAGCCAGACAGGGGGCGTAACTAATGAAAAACTGTTTTTT	CASSQTGGVTNEKLFF
TRBV2	15	TRBD1	-	TRBJ2-1	TGTGCCGCGTTGACCGGGACAGCTAGCCCAGGGGAGCAGTTCTTC	CAALTGTASPGEQFF
TRBV27	13	TRBD2	once	TRBJ2-1	TGTGCCAGCACCCCGGGGGGGTGGAATGAGCAGTTCTTC	CASTPGGWNEQFF
TRBV29-1	15	TRBD1	-	TRBJ2-7	TGCAGCGTCGGGACAGGGAAAAACCCTCGCTACGAGCAGTACTTC	CSVGTGKNPRYEQYF
TRBV29-1	14	TRBD2	-	TRBJ2-1	TGCAGCGTTGAGAGCTCGGGACTAGATAATGAGCAGTTCTTC	CSVESSGLDNEQFF
TRBV10-1	15	-	-	TRBJ2-1	TGCGCCAGCAGTGAAGAAGGGACGGACTCCAATGAGCAGTTCTTC	CASSEEGTDSNEQFF
TRBV7-6	12	-	-	TRBJ2-1	TGTGCCAGCAGCTCTATTTCTGGTGAGCAGTTCTTC	CASSSISGEQFF
TRBV7-6	16	TRBD2	-	TRBJ2-7	TGTGCCAGCAGCTTAGTACCAGCGGGAGGAACCTACGAGCAGTACTTC	CASSLVPAGGTYEQYF
TRBV27	14	-	-	TRBJ1-1	TGTGCCAGCAGACCTGAACCCATGAACACTGAAGCTTTCTTT	CASRPEPMNTEAFF
TRBV28	13	-	-	TRBJ1-1	TGTGCCAGCAGCCCCGGACGGGAGACTGAAGCTTTCTTT	CASSPGRETEAFF
TRBV7-9	16	TRBD2	-	TRBJ2-7	TGTGCCAGTACCAAAACCGATAGCGGGAGCTCCTACGAGCAGTACTTC	CASTKTDSGSSYEQYF
TRBV4-1	17	TRBD2	-	TRBJ2-2	TGCGCCAGCAGCCTCCGACTAGCGGGAGGGCCCACCGGGGAGCTGTTTTTT	CASSLRLAGGPTGELFF
TRBV4-1	15	TRBD1	-	TRBJ2-1	TGCGCCAGCAGCCAACTGGGGGACAGTTACAATGAGCAGTTCTTC	CASSQLGDSYNEQFF
TRBV28	15	TRBD1	-	TRBJ1-5	TGTGCCAGCAGTCCCGACAGGGTTCACTTCCAGCCCCAGCATTTT	CASSPDRVHFQPQHF
TRBV19	15	TRBD1	-	TRBJ1-5	TGTGCCAGTAGTCCCGAACAGGGGGCTTATCAGCCCCAGCATTTT	CASSPEQGAYQPQHF
TRBV4-3	17	-	-	TRBJ2-2	TGCGCCAGCAGCCAAGAACGGCAGGGCATGGGTATCGGGGAGCTGTTTTTT	CASSQERQGMGIGELFF
TRBV6-4	14	TRBD1	-	TRBJ1-5	TGTGCCAGCAGTGACACAGGGGTTAATGGGCCCCAGCATTTT	CASSDTGVNGPQHF
TRBV7-9	15	-	-	TRBJ2-5	TGTGCCAGCAGCTTAGGCTTGGGGGGCGAAGAGACCCAGTACTTC	CASSLGLGGEETQYF
TRBV6-6	12	-	-	TRBJ1-1	TGTGCCAGCAGTTACTTTGAGGCTGAAGCTTTCTTT	CASSYFEAEAFF
TRBV4-3	15	TRBD2	-	TRBJ2-5	TGCGCCAGCAGCCAAGGACTAGCGGGAGGAGAGACCCAGTACTTC	CASSQGLAGGETQYF
TRBV12-5	22	TRBD2	-	TRBJ2-5	TGTGCTAGTGGTTTGTATGGCGGGGCCTGGGCTAGCGGGAGAGCCGCCCGGGAGACCCAGTACTTC	CASGLYGGAWASGRAARETQYF
TRBV11-2	14	-	few	TRBJ2-7	TGTGCCAGCAGCTTAGAATTTGGCTCCTACGAGCAGTACTTC	CASSLEFGSYEQYF
TRBV5-1	14	-	-	TRBJ2-2	TGCGCCAGCAGCCCGGATGGAACGGCCGGGGAGCTGTTTTTT	CASSPDGTAGELFF
TRBV7-9	15	-	-	TRBJ1-3	TGTGCCAGCAGCAGAAACAGGAGGACTGGAAACACCATATATTTT	CASSRNRRTGNTIYF
TRBV6-6	16	TRBD1	-	TRBJ1-4	TGTGCCAGCAGTCAACCTTCGGACAGGGCTCATGAAAAACTGTTTTTT	CASSQPSDRAHEKLFF
TRBV19	16	TRBD1	-	TRBJ1-5	TGTGCCAGTAGTATCCCAACAGGGGGCGCGGGTCAGCCCCAGCATTTT	CASSIPTGGAGQPQHF
TRBV7-6	16	TRBD2	-	TRBJ2-7	TGTGCCAGCAGCCAAACACGAGCGGGAGGGTTCTACGAGCAGTACTTC	CASSQTRAGGFYEQYF
TRBV4-1	15	-	-	TRBJ2-5	TGCGCCAGCAGCCAAGAACCCAGGGGAAGAGAGACCCAGTACTTC	CASSQEPRGRETQYF
TRBV7-9	12	-	few	TRBJ2-3	TGTGCCAGCAGCTTAGCCCCAGATACGCAGTATTTT	CASSLAPDTQYF
TRBV9	15	-	-	TRBJ1-1	TGTGCCAGCAGCAGGGCGGGGGCGATGAACACTGAAGCTTTCTTT	CASSRAGAMNTEAFF
TRBV7-8	16	-	few	TRBJ2-5	TGTGCCAGCAGCTGGCCCGGACAGCCGTTGGCGGAGACCCAGTACTTC	CASSWPGQPLAETQYF